The entry below gives a single TCR beta chain sequence along with its context. Peripheral blood CD8+ and CD4+ T cells were profiled by TCR beta sequencing. The data were taken from a study of CD8 T cells in Susac syndrome. It was with random hexamers that roughly 0.5 to 1 ug RNA was reverse transcribed. Coverage of TCR beta CDR3 amplification by immunoSEQ multiplex PCR extended to 54 Vbeta and 13 Jbeta. TCRdb re-called the immunoSEQ multiplex PCR reads through MiXCR, storing one row per CDR3 protein. The sample has about 120,000 distinct CDR3 sequences, under 96% seen once. This CDR3 has 16 amino acids. The V and J ends lost 1 base and 5 bases respectively, with 15 bases between them. Germline V lookup: CDR1 MDHEN, CDR2 SYDVKM.

This receptor was identified in a human donor with Susac syndrome. The chain joins TRBV28 to TRBJ1-5; D call uncertain. Input material: CD4+ T cells from PBMCs. The CDR3 protein is CASSLSGQLGHQPQHF. The CDR3 nucleotides read TGTGCCAGCAGTTTATCTGGGCAGTTGGGCCATCAGCCCCAGCATTTT.